The clone carrying this T cell receptor (beta chain) was seen only a few times. Per the germline V gene, CDR1 is SEHNR and CDR2 is FQNEAQ (reference sequence). CDR3 length equals 14 residues. The ends were cut back, 4 bases at V and 5 bases at J, with 9 bases in the middle. The data stem from a study of blood T cell repertoires in COVID-19. Study background: PBMCs, B-cell-depleted T cells, or T cells were the source of the cDNA or gDNA that made up the material.

Per the original data handling: How many nucleated cells were present was estimated from reference gene primer amplification. Measured with immunoSEQ multiplex PCR; TCRdb has only the in-frame clones, and not every one. That table gives V, J and clone size, and the DNA gave D and trimming. Of approximately 100,000 clones in the sample, 80% to 90% were seen once. The chain combines TRBV7-9 with TRBJ1-6; D possibly corresponds to TRBD1 (5 bases). The sequence came from a woman over 75 with active or convalescent COVID-19. Sequencing was performed on peripheral blood. The CDR3 nucleotides read TGTGCCAGCAGCTCCGTCAGGGATAATTCACCCCTCCACTTT. This sequence encodes CASSSVRDNSPLHF. The variable domain in full, with the rest retrieved from reference TRBV7-9 and TRBJ1-6, is DTGVSQNPRHKITKRGQNVTFRCDPISEHNRLYWYRQTLGQGPEFLTYFQNEAQLEKSRLLSDRFSAERPKGSFSTLEIQRTEQGDSAMYLCASSSVRDNSPLHFGNGTRLTVT.